Listed here are 25 T cell receptor beta chains from one sample, sequenced in a study of STAT3 mutations in large granular lymphocyte leukemia (dated by TCRdb to about 2019). Paper-wide results and their limitations: Every T-LGLL patient showed at least one immunodominant TCRbeta clonotype, and about half showed multiple immunodominant subclonotypes.

Their target antigens are unknown. The library was generated by the immunoSEQ multiplex PCR assay. This immuneACCESS table, as held by TCRdb, lists in-frame sequences with V and J called but not all clones. Of the missing ones, under half trace to an unresolved V gene in checked studies; the others have no known cause. Present in this sample are 37,000 or so clones, around nine tenths of which were seen just once. The top ten constitute under 0.55% of the sample. Sequencing input: PBMCs. These receptors were obtained from a human donor with T large granular lymphocyte leukemia. Some clones in this sample may be carry-over from other donors' samples.

The chain uses TRBV18 and TRBJ2-7; TRBD1 is a possible D gene (5 bases). Germline V gives CDR1 KGHSH, CDR2 LQKENI. Trimming left V 3 bases short and J 4 bases short, with 10 bases between. The CDR3 is made up of 13 amino acids. CDR3 in DNA: TGTGCCAGCTCACCGCCGGACACATACGAGCAGTACTTC. Translation gives CASSPPDTYEQYF.

Turning to this clone: Additional DNA sequences in this sample encode the identical CDR3. CDR3 sequence reads: CASSRGQGSTEAFF. CDR3 nucleotides: TGTGCCAGCAGCCGGGGACAGGGCAGCACTGAAGCTTTCTTT. The chain couples TRBV7-9 to TRBJ1-1; 9 bases fit TRBD1. Germline V gene data show CDR1 as SEHNR and CDR2 as FQNEAQ (reference sequence). The CDR3 is made up of 14 amino acids. The J segment lost 4 bases and the V segment lost 5 bases, leaving 5 bases of the junction unmatched.

The chain recombines TRBV29-1 with TRBJ1-2; tentatively, D is TRBD1 (5 bases). Germline V gene data show CDR1 as SQVTM and CDR2 as ANQGSEA. V was pared by 3 bases and J by 4 bases, with 9 bases between. This CDR3 spans 12 amino acids. The CDR3 DNA sequence: TGCAGCGTTGAGTCGACAGTCTATGGCTACACCTTC. Its translation is CSVESTVYGYTF. The complete variable domain, with remaining parts taken from reference TRBV29-1 and TRBJ1-2, reads SAVISQKPSRDICQRGTSLTIQCQVDSQVTMMFWYRQQPGQSLTLIATANQGSEATYESGFVIDKFPISRPNLTFSTLTVSNMSPEDSSIYLCSVESTVYGYTFGSGTRLTVV.

The V gene is TRBV28, the J gene TRBJ1-1; 7 bases are a match to TRBD1. Germline V gene lookup returns CDR1 MDHEN and CDR2 SYDVKM. The CDR3 runs to 15 residues. The V and J ends lost 6 bases and 0 bases, in that order; junction bases with no gene match: 7. The CDR3 sequence: CASSPTGTVNTEAFF. The CDR3 coding sequence is TGTGCCAGCAGCCCTACCGGGACAGTGAACACTGAAGCTTTCTTT.

This chain uses TRBV5-6 with TRBJ1-2, with D possibly matching TRBD1 (5 bases). The V gene's germline CDR1 is SGHDT and CDR2 YYEEEE. The CDR3 is 13 residues long. Trimming left V 0 bases short and J 6 bases short, with 9 bases between. The CDR3 is CASSLGGVHGYTF. In DNA form, the CDR3 reads TGTGCCAGCAGCTTGGGGGGGGTCCATGGCTACACCTTC.

The V and J genes are TRBV5-1 and TRBJ2-3; 7 nucleotides line up with TRBD2. This CDR3 is built from 17 residues. The germline V gene encodes CDR1 SGHRS and CDR2 YFSETQ. Trimming cost V 4 bases and J 2 bases; bases outside gene matches: 13. CDR3: CASSRRGGPRPTDTQYF. The CDR3 DNA reads as TGCGCCAGCAGCCGGCGCGGGGGACCTCGCCCCACAGATACGCAGTATTTT. The complete variable domain, with remaining parts taken from reference TRBV5-1 and TRBJ2-3, reads KAGVTQTPRYLIKTRGQQVTLSCSPISGHRSVSWYQQTPGQGLQFLFEYFSETQRNKGNFPGRFSGRQFSNSRSEMNVSTLELGDSALYLCASSRRGGPRPTDTQYFGPGTRLTVL.

The chain is built from TRBV28 and TRBJ1-6, with D maybe TRBD1 (5 bases). Germline CDR1 MDHEN, CDR2 SYDVKM. The CDR3 length is 15 residues. The V gene lost 1 base and the J gene lost 10 bases, with 14 bases spanning the gap. The CDR3 sequence: CASSLSVTVGSPLHF. CDR3 nucleotide sequence: TGTGCCAGCAGTTTATCGGTGACAGTGGGGTCACCCCTCCACTTT. Complete variable domain (other parts from reference TRBV28 and TRBJ1-6): DVKVTQSSRYLVKRTGEKVFLECVQDMDHENMFWYRQDPGLGLRLIYFSYDVKMKEKGDIPEGYSVSREKKERFSLILESASTNQTSMYLCASSLSVTVGSPLHFGNGTRLTVT.

The CDR3, as DNA: TGTGCCAGCAGCCCGGATGGGGGGGTAGCCAAAAACATTCAGTACTTC. It is translated as CASSPDGGVAKNIQYF. The chain uses TRBV5-4 and TRBJ2-4; 7 bases align to TRBD2. Trimming took 4 bases from V and 0 from J; bases not matched to a gene: 7. The germline gives CDR1 SGHNT, CDR2 YYREEE (reference sequence). The CDR3 covers 16 residues.

The chain joins TRBV25-1 to TRBJ2-7; 7 bases agree with TRBD1. With 9 bases clipped from V and 0 bases from J, the junction kept 5 bases outside the gene matches. In germline, CDR1 is MGHDK, CDR2 SYGVNS. The CDR3 runs to 13 residues. CDR3 protein: CASGRDSSYEQYF. The CDR3 bases are TGTGCCAGTGGACGGGACAGCTCCTACGAGCAGTACTTC.

In its sample, this clone was seen once. The chain has TRBV4-3 and TRBJ1-2; tentative D call: TRBD1 (6 bases). The CDR3 extends over 17 amino acids. V gave up 0 bases and J gave up 4 bases, with 18 bases separating them. Germline CDR1 and CDR2: LGHNA and YSLEER. DNA for the CDR3: TGCGCCAGCAGCCAAGATTGGGCGGGGGGCGAGTTCTATGGCTACACCTTC. The encoded protein is CASSQDWAGGEFYGYTF.

The chain recombines TRBV7-2 with TRBJ2-5; TRBD1 matches 7 bases. The CDR3 totals 14 residues. Germline CDR1 is SGHTA and CDR2 is FQGNSA. Trimming at V came to 3 bases and at J to 9 bases, leaving 10 bases not matched to a gene. CDR3 sequence reads: CASSFDQGVPAQYF. DNA of the CDR3: TGTGCCAGCAGCTTTGACCAGGGGGTGCCGGCCCAGTACTTC.

The chain uses TRBV4-1 and TRBJ2-5; weak D call: TRBD2 (6 bases). The CDR3 consists of 15 residues. The V end lost 0 bases, the J end lost 2 bases, and 10 bases lay between the germline ends. The V gene's germline CDR1 is MGHRA and CDR2 YSYEKL. The CDR3 here is CASSQDGAGQETQYF. The CDR3 nucleotides read TGCGCCAGCAGCCAAGACGGGGCGGGGCAAGAGACCCAGTACTTC.

The chain couples TRBV11-2 to TRBJ1-1; the match to TRBD1 covers 7 bases. Losses at the gene ends were 4 bases for V and 5 bases for J; bases not matched to a gene: 7. From germline, CDR1 is SGHAT and CDR2 FQNNGV. CDR3 length: 14 amino acids. The CDR3 nucleotides read TGTGCCAGCAGCTCGGGACAGAGGGGGACTGAAGCTTTCTTT. The encoded protein is CASSSGQRGTEAFF.

The chain carries TRBV7-9 and TRBJ1-2; D remains ambiguous. The CDR3 totals 12 residues. Germline values: CDR1 SEHNR, CDR2 FQNEAQ (reference sequence). Trimming removed 1 base from V and 1 base from J, with 1 base in between. As DNA, the CDR3 is TGTGCCAGCAGCTTAGATAACTATGGCTACACCTTC. Its translation: CASSLDNYGYTF.

The rearrangement joins TRBV27 to TRBJ1-1, with D unresolved. CDR3 length equals 13 residues. Per the germline V gene, CDR1 is MNHEY and CDR2 is SMNVEV (reference sequence). V dropped 6 bases and J dropped 2 bases, with 10 bases sitting between them. The CDR3 DNA sequence: TGTGCCAGCAGCGGGTCTTCTAACACTGAAGCTTTCTTT. Its translation is CASSGSSNTEAFF.

This clone was detected once. This chain uses TRBV7-2 with TRBJ1-4, with 8 bases matching TRBD1. V dropped 3 bases and J dropped 9; count of bases not matched to a gene: 9. This CDR3 spans 15 amino acids. CDR1 and CDR2 from the germline V gene are SGHTA and FQGNSA. The CDR3 bases are TGTGCCAGCAGCTTTACCCCGGACAGGGTACAAAAACTGTTTTTT. Translation gives CASSFTPDRVQKLFF.

This chain connects TRBV5-4 to TRBJ2-3; no clear D gene. Trimming took 2 bases from V and 2 from J, leaving 18 bases between them. The CDR3 has 17 residues. Germline V CDR1 and CDR2: SGHNT, YYREEE (reference sequence). The CDR3 spells CASSLTKTTLITDTQYF. CDR3 DNA sequence: TGTGCCAGCAGCTTAACAAAAACTACCCTTATCACAGATACGCAGTATTTT.

The chain combines TRBV6-6 with TRBJ2-7; D gene ambiguous. This CDR3 is built from 13 residues. V lost 6 bases to trimming and J lost 4 bases, with 13 bases between them. Per the germline V gene, CDR1 is MNHNY and CDR2 is SVGAGI (reference sequence). The CDR3 DNA reads as TGTGCCAGCAGCCCCGGCCAGCTATACGAGCAGTACGTC. It encodes CASSPGQLYEQYV.

The chain couples TRBV10-3 to TRBJ2-3; D ambiguous. The germline gives CDR1 ENHRY, CDR2 SYGVKD. The CDR3 spans 14 residues. V was shortened by 6 bases and J by 0 bases, with 10 bases between the two germline ends. CDR3 nucleotides: TGTGCCATCAGCGGACGCTCTAGCACAGATACGCAGTATTTT. This codes for CAISGRSSTDTQYF.

The rearrangement uses TRBV5-1 and TRBJ2-4; D is perhaps TRBD1 (6 bases). Germline CDR1 SGHRS, CDR2 YFSETQ. There are 16 residues in the CDR3. The V and J ends lost 4 bases and 0 bases respectively, with 14 bases between them. CDR3 coding DNA: TGCGCCAGCAGCACAGGACAGTTACTAGCCAAAAACATTCAGTACTTC. This codes for CASSTGQLLAKNIQYF.

The chain couples TRBV30 to TRBJ2-1; D is ambiguous. The germline V gene encodes CDR1 GTSNPN and CDR2 SVGIG (reference sequence). The CDR3 runs 14 residues. V was cut by 1 base and J by 0 bases, with 7 bases left in between. Here the CDR3 DNA reads TGTGCCTGGAGTGCCCCGAGCTCCTACAATGAGCAGTTCTTC. This translates into CAWSAPSSYNEQFF.

The count of this clone is one. This CDR3 is CSVGAAGLNQPQHF. The CDR3 DNA sequence: TGCAGCGTTGGAGCGGCGGGCCTCAATCAGCCCCAGCATTTT. This chain connects TRBV29-1 to TRBJ1-5; D ambiguous. This CDR3 contains 14 residues. With 4 bases removed from V and 3 bases from J, the gap between germline ends came to 13 bases. Germline CDR1 is SQVTM and CDR2 is ANQGSEA. The complete variable domain, with remaining parts taken from reference TRBV29-1 and TRBJ1-5, reads SAVISQKPSRDICQRGTSLTIQCQVDSQVTMMFWYRQQPGQSLTLIATANQGSEATYESGFVIDKFPISRPNLTFSTLTVSNMSPEDSSIYLCSVGAAGLNQPQHFGDGTRLSIL.

This chain links TRBV7-9 with TRBJ2-2, with a weak D call TRBD1 (6 bases). The CDR3 sequence is 14 residues long. Germline CDR1 is SEHNR and CDR2 is FQNEAQ (reference sequence). The germline V and J ends were trimmed by 7 bases and 2 bases, with 11 bases remaining between them. The CDR3 region has the DNA TGTGCCAGCAAATGGGACACCAACACCGGGGAGCTGTTTTTT. Protein product: CASKWDTNTGELFF.

Only one count was recorded for this clone. The rearrangement uses TRBV11-2 and TRBJ2-7, with D tentatively TRBD1 or TRBD2 (5 bases each). V lost 3 bases and J lost 3, with 18 bases in between. CDR1 is SGHAT, CDR2 FQNNGV, per germline. The CDR3 sequence is 16 residues long. The CDR3 coding sequence is TGTGCCAGCAGCTTGGGGGTACTGGCGGCGTTCTACGAGCAGTACTTC. Translation: CASSLGVLAAFYEQYF.

This clone has just one count. The V and J genes are TRBV19 and TRBJ1-5; D is perhaps TRBD1 (6 bases). The germline CDR1 and CDR2 sequences are LNHDA and SQIVND (reference sequence). The CDR3 loop spans 13 amino acids. Deletions cut 5 bases from V and 10 bases from J, with 15 bases between. The DNA for the CDR3 is TGTGCCAGTAGTGGGGGCCTGCTTGGACCCCAGCATTTT. Translation: CASSGGLLGPQHF.